The 9 T cell receptor beta chains below come from one sample, sequenced in a study of OX40 agonist ivuxolimab in advanced cancers. Clones were read by immunoSEQ multiplex PCR, and TCRdb kept only the in-frame ones, dropping some. This table holds about 46,000 clones, around nine tenths found once. Specimen: CD4+ or CD8+ T cells sorted from blood, collected in a trial of the OX40 agonist ivuxolimab. Receptors originate from an adult with an advanced solid tumor such as melanoma, head and neck, liver or kidney cancer.

CDR3 residues: CASSPLSGNTIYF. CDR3 DNA sequence: TGTGCCAGCAGCCCCCTCTCTGGAAACACCATATATTTT. The chain uses TRBV7-9 and TRBJ1-3; no clear D gene. The V gene's germline CDR1 is SEHNR and CDR2 FQNEAQ (reference sequence). The V gene lost 5 bases and the J gene lost 0 bases, with 5 bases spanning the gap. CDR3 length: 13 amino acids.

This chain connects TRBV27 to TRBJ2-3; D is unresolved. The CDR3 loop spans 14 amino acids. From germline, CDR1 is MNHEY and CDR2 SMNVEV (reference sequence). The V and J ends lost 8 bases and 1 base respectively, with 13 bases between them. The CDR3 protein is CASGILPRTDTQYF. CDR3 DNA sequence: TGTGCCAGCGGAATCCTGCCCCGCACAGATACGCAGTATTTT.

This clone was seen only once. The gene calls are TRBV13 and TRBJ1-1, with a possible D match to TRBD1 (6 bases). Trimming pared 5 bases from V and 4 bases from J, leaving 14 bases between. Per germline, CDR1 PRHDT and CDR2 FYEKMQ (reference sequence). CDR3 length equals 14 residues. CDR3 loop: CASSRSQGGTEAFF. The DNA for the CDR3 is TGTGCCAGCAGCAGATCACAGGGAGGCACTGAAGCTTTCTTT.

The CDR3 DNA follows: TGCGCCAGCAGCTTGGCGAAGGGTAAATACAATGAGCAGTTCTTC. This translates into CASSLAKGKYNEQFF. The rearrangement links TRBV5-1 to TRBJ2-1; D gene uncertain. The CDR3 totals 15 residues. Trimming took off 0 bases at V and 4 bases at J, with 11 bases between the two ends. Germline CDR1 reads SGHRS; CDR2 reads YFSETQ.

The CDR3 loop reads CATSGDSTETSTDTQYF. DNA of the CDR3: TGTGCCACCAGCGGGGACTCGACTGAAACTAGCACAGATACGCAGTATTTT. The J gene is TRBJ2-3, the V gene TRBV15; perhaps TRBD2 as D (6 bases). Germline V lookup: CDR1 LNHNV, CDR2 YYDKDF (reference sequence). This CDR3 region has 17 residues. V was cut by 5 bases and J by 0 bases, with 18 bases left in between. Full variable domain (missing parts from reference TRBV15 and TRBJ2-3): DAMVIQNPRYQVTQFGKPVTLSCSQTLNHNVMYWYQQKSSQAPKLLFHYYDKDFNNEADTPDNFQSRRPNTSFCFLDIRSPGLGDTAMYLCATSGDSTETSTDTQYFGPGTRLTVL.

The chain carries TRBV11-1 and TRBJ2-3; D is possibly TRBD1 or TRBD2 (6 bases each). The CDR3 sequence is 15 residues long. The ends were cut back, 5 bases at V and 2 bases at J, with 14 bases in the middle. CDR1 is SGHAT, CDR2 FQDESV, per germline (reference sequence). CDR3 DNA sequence: TGTGCCAGCAGCGGGGGGCTAGCGAACACAGATACGCAGTATTTT. Translated: CASSGGLANTDTQYF.

The V call is TRBV10-3, the J call TRBJ1-4, with D uncertain. Trimming left V 0 bases short and J 8 bases short, with 13 bases between. CDR1 is ENHRY, CDR2 SYGVKD, per germline. CDR3 length equals 15 residues. The CDR3 bases are TGTGCCATCAGTGAGTCTCTCAGTTTGCAGGAAAAACTGTTTTTT. Encoded protein: CAISESLSLQEKLFF.

The chain employs TRBV15 and TRBJ2-1; D remains unclear. Germline assignment: CDR1 LNHNV and CDR2 YYDKDF (reference sequence). The CDR3 is made up of 12 amino acids. V dropped 4 bases and J dropped 4 bases, with 5 bases sitting between them. CDR3 sequence reads: CATSNQYNEQFF. CDR3 DNA sequence: TGTGCCACCAGCAACCAATACAATGAGCAGTTCTTC.

This chain connects TRBV6-6 to TRBJ2-3; 9 bases match TRBD2. Germline V gene lookup returns CDR1 MNHNY and CDR2 SVGAGI (reference sequence). Germline trimming cut 0 bases from V and 5 bases from J; bases unmatched to any gene: 3. The CDR3 sequence is 15 residues long. The CDR3 loop reads CASSYSAGGRDTQYF. Written as DNA, the CDR3 is TGTGCCAGCAGTTACTCGGCGGGGGGGCGAGATACGCAGTATTTT.